This TCR beta chain comes out of a study of T cells in Graves' hyperthyroidism and ophthalmopathy. Study at large: Any treatment followed the collection of peripheral blood at initial diagnosis.

The CDR3 sequence is 15 residues long. Unmatched junction bases numbered 4, after V lost 1 base and J lost 5 bases. CDR1 and CDR2 from the germline V gene are MGHRA and YSYEKL. This clonotype was found a few times. Its antigen is still unknown. Findings and caveats of the study: In blood, most of the thyroid clonotypes expanded above 0.001 were also present.

Researchers amplified the TCR beta CDR3 regions from RNA transcripts. HTBI primers were employed in a first-round RT-PCR of the TCR CDR3. TCRdb passed the multiplex PCR reads through MiXCR, listing each CDR3 protein once. The sample has hundreds of thousands of distinct CDR3 sequences, 38% seen once. Disease duration under 2 months; hyperthyroidism patients were aged 18 to 65. The TCR was taken from a man in his late teens or twenties with Graves' hyperthyroidism. This rearrangement joins TRBV4-1 to TRBJ2-5; 10 nucleotides line up with TRBD2. Sequencing used blood. The CDR3 DNA is TGCGCCAGCAGCCAAGCCGGGACTAGCGTTGAGACCCAGTACTTC. Its translation: CASSQAGTSVETQYF.